These 20 T cell receptor beta chains share one sample of origin, sequenced in a study of shared clonotypes between healthy human individuals. Clones were read by immunoSEQ multiplex PCR, and TCRdb kept only the in-frame ones, dropping some. The sample has more than 2 million clones, about 93% seen once; the top ten hold roughly 1.7%. It was CD45RO-negative cells, positively selected for CCR7, that made up naive CD8 cells, with terminally differentiated effector memory CD45RA+ cells excluded. The specimen sequenced was naive CD8+ T cells from PBMCs. The receptor set was obtained from a young man in good health. Some clones in this sample may be carry-over from other donors' samples.

The chain combines TRBV10-1 with TRBJ1-1; 8 bases align to TRBD1. This CDR3 comprises 13 residues. Per germline, CDR1 WNHNN and CDR2 SYGVQD (reference sequence). J lost 1 base, V lost 9 bases, and 4 bases had no gene match. CDR3 coding DNA: TGCGCCAGGGGACAGGCCCGGAACACTGAAGCTTTCTTT. The encoded protein is CARGQARNTEAFF.

The chain is built from TRBV4-1 and TRBJ2-2; maybe TRBD1 (5 bases). This CDR3 spans 17 amino acids. Trimming removed 3 bases from V and 3 bases from J, with 17 bases in between. Germline CDR1 reads MGHRA; CDR2 reads YSYEKL. The CDR3 DNA reads TGCGCCAGCAGCCATCCGACCCCCGACAGATACACCGGGGAGCTGTTTTTT. This codes for CASSHPTPDRYTGELFF.

The gene calls are TRBV5-1 and TRBJ2-7, with a possible D match to TRBD2 (6 bases). Between the trimmed V and J ends, which lost 3 bases and 2 bases, there was a span of 12 bases. The V gene's germline CDR1 is SGHRS and CDR2 YFSETQ. This CDR3 has 14 amino acids. DNA for the CDR3: TGCGCCAGCAGCTGGGCTAGCGCGACCTACGAGCAGTACTTC. Translated, it gives CASSWASATYEQYF.

The genes are TRBV25-1 and TRBJ2-7; 8 nucleotides agree with TRBD1. After removal of 1 base from V and 4 bases from J, the junction contained 6 bases not matched to a gene. CDR3 size: 15 residues. In germline, CDR1 is MGHDK, CDR2 SYGVNS. The DNA of the CDR3 is TGTGCCAGCAGTGAATTTCGGACAGGGCGATACGAGCAGTACTTC. Protein sequence: CASSEFRTGRYEQYF.

The rearrangement joins TRBV14 to TRBJ2-7; weak D call: TRBD2 (6 bases). V lost 0 bases, J lost 4 bases, and 13 bases lay in between. The CDR3 covers 15 residues. CDR1 is SGHDN and CDR2 is FVKESK in the germline V gene. The DNA for the CDR3 is TGTGCCAGCAGCCAAGATCGCGGGGCCCGATACGAGCAGTACTTC. This gives the protein CASSQDRGARYEQYF.

The gene calls are TRBV6-1 and TRBJ1-1, with no clear D. CDR1 and CDR2 (germline): MNHNS, SASEGT. V dropped 6 bases and J dropped 7 bases, with 9 bases sitting between them. CDR3 length: 11 amino acids. The CDR3 DNA follows: TGTGCCAGCAGGTCGGGGATTGAAGCTTTCTTT. This encodes CASRSGIEAFF.

The J gene is TRBJ1-2, the V gene TRBV9; weak D call: TRBD1 (5 bases). Between the trimmed V and J ends, which lost 4 bases and 2 bases, there was a span of 24 bases. Germline V gene data show CDR1 as SGDLS and CDR2 as YYNGEE. There are 18 residues in the CDR3. CDR3: CASSPLRVSGALNYGYTF. The CDR3 nucleotides are TGTGCCAGCAGCCCCCTAAGGGTATCTGGGGCCCTAAACTATGGCTACACCTTC.

The table lists this clone with a few counts. This sequence joins TRBV7-6 and TRBJ1-1; unclear D gene. Per germline, CDR1 SGHVS and CDR2 FNYEAQ. V gave up 5 bases and J gave up 0 bases, with 13 bases separating them. The CDR3 is 15 residues long. CDR3 sequence: CASSRGLGLNTEAFF. The CDR3 nucleotides read TGTGCCAGCAGCAGAGGTTTAGGACTGAACACTGAAGCTTTCTTT. Looking up the rest from reference TRBV7-6 and TRBJ1-1 gives the full variable domain: GAGVSQSPRYKVTKRGQDVALRCDPISGHVSLYWYRQALGQGPEFLTYFNYEAQQDKSGLPNDRFSAERPEGSISTLTIQRTEQRDSAMYRCASSRGLGLNTEAFFGQGTRLTVV.

The rearrangement joins TRBV28 to TRBJ2-3, with D possibly called TRBD1 or TRBD2 (5 bases each). V was clipped by 10 bases and J by 3 bases, with 14 bases between them. Germline CDR1 is MDHEN and CDR2 is SYDVKM. The CDR3 loop spans 13 amino acids. In nucleotides, the CDR3 is TGTGCCACCAGGGAGTCCGGGACAGATACGCAGTATTTT. Translation gives CATRESGTDTQYF.

The chain recombines TRBV7-9 with TRBJ2-7; 10 bases match TRBD1. This CDR3 is built from 15 residues. V shed 5 bases and J 2 bases; nucleotides not matched to a gene: 6. Looked up from germline, CDR1 is SEHNR and CDR2 is FQNEAQ (reference sequence). The CDR3 bases are TGTGCCAGCAGCCGCGGGACAGGGGTTGCCTACGAGCAGTACTTC. Its protein product is CASSRGTGVAYEQYF.

The chain joins TRBV28 to TRBJ2-2; 10 bases are a match to TRBD1. Germline V gene data show CDR1 as MDHEN and CDR2 as SYDVKM. Germline trimming cut 8 bases from V and 10 bases from J; bases unmatched to any gene: 28. The CDR3 runs 20 residues. The CDR3 spells CASSSRGIIRQGAPSEELFF. The CDR3 DNA reads as TGTGCCAGCTCGAGCCGTGGAATCATTCGACAGGGGGCGCCGTCTGAGGAGCTGTTTTTT.

The chain recombines TRBV7-9 with TRBJ2-7; 8 nucleotides align to TRBD2. There are 14 residues in the CDR3. Per the germline V gene, CDR1 is SEHNR and CDR2 is FQNEAQ (reference sequence). V gave up 7 bases and J gave up 2 bases; unmatched junction bases: 7. The DNA for the CDR3 is TGTGCCAGCACCGAGCGGGAGAGAGCCTACGAGCAGTACTTC. This encodes CASTERERAYEQYF.

This clone showed up just once. This chain connects TRBV5-1 to TRBJ1-4; possible D gene TRBD1, 5 bases. CDR3 length equals 16 residues. V lost 5 bases, J lost 0 bases, and 14 bases lay in between. Germline CDR1 SGHRS, CDR2 YFSETQ. CDR3 sequence: CASRQTGPTTNEKLFF. For the CDR3, the DNA is TGCGCCAGCAGGCAAACGGGACCCACAACTAATGAAAAACTGTTTTTT.

The sample holds one count of this clone. The V call is TRBV19, the J call TRBJ2-1; D unclear. V shed 4 bases and J shed 8 bases, with 9 bases lying between them. Germline V lookup: CDR1 LNHDA, CDR2 SQIVND (reference sequence). The CDR3 extends over 12 amino acids. CDR3 sequence: CASSSQADEQFF. The CDR3 DNA reads as TGTGCCAGTAGTAGCCAGGCTGATGAGCAGTTCTTC. The whole variable domain, remainder taken from reference TRBV19 and TRBJ2-1, is DGGITQSPKYLFRKEGQNVTLSCEQNLNHDAMYWYRQDPGQGLRLIYYSQIVNDFQKGDIAEGYSVSREKKESFPLTVTSAQKNPTAFYLCASSSQADEQFFGPGTRLTVL.

In regard to this clone: This CDR3 is also generated by other DNA sequences in the sample. The V call is TRBV27, the J call TRBJ1-1; TRBD1 is a possible D gene (6 bases). The CDR3 has 15 residues. Germline V gene data show CDR1 as MNHEY and CDR2 as SMNVEV (reference sequence). V lost 3 bases and J lost 0, with 11 bases in between. The CDR3 protein is CASSLTGLMNTEAFF. The DNA of the CDR3 is TGTGCCAGCAGTTTGACAGGTCTGATGAACACTGAAGCTTTCTTT.

The CDR3 is CASRHSPNTEAFF. Here the CDR3 DNA reads TGTGCCAGCAGGCATTCACCGAACACTGAAGCTTTCTTT. The V gene is TRBV7-9, the J gene TRBJ1-1; no reliable D call. Germline values: CDR1 SEHNR, CDR2 FQNEAQ (reference sequence). The ends were cut back, 6 bases at V and 1 base at J, with 9 bases in the middle. The CDR3 spans 13 residues.

This chain joins TRBV2 and TRBJ2-7, with D hard to call. The V gene lost 8 bases and the J gene lost 2 bases, with 7 bases spanning the gap. The length of the CDR3 is 11 residues. CDR1 is SNHLY, CDR2 FYNNEI, per germline. This CDR3 reads CASGNAYEQYF. The CDR3 DNA is TGTGCCAGCGGAAATGCCTACGAGCAGTACTTC.

The chain recombines TRBV7-9 with TRBJ1-3, with D possibly TRBD1 on 5 matching bases. Looked up from germline, CDR1 is SEHNR and CDR2 is FQNEAQ (reference sequence). The CDR3 totals 16 residues. The V end lost 5 bases, the J end lost 2 bases, and 16 bases lay between the germline ends. CDR3 amino acids: CASSPGGRGAGNTIYF. CDR3 in DNA: TGTGCCAGCAGCCCTGGGGGTCGGGGCGCTGGAAACACCATATATTTT.

This clone occurred once. The rearrangement joins TRBV5-4 to TRBJ2-7; 12 bases fit TRBD1. Germline CDR1 is SGHNT and CDR2 is YYREEE (reference sequence). This CDR3 is 13 amino acids long. After removal of 4 bases from V and 7 bases from J, the junction contained 3 bases not matched to a gene. The CDR3: CASSRDRGLEQYF. DNA of the CDR3: TGTGCCAGCAGCAGGGACAGGGGGCTTGAGCAGTACTTC.

The chain joins TRBV28 to TRBJ2-3; 8 bases are shared with TRBD2. This CDR3 has 14 amino acids. CDR1 and CDR2 (germline): MDHEN, SYDVKM. The ends lost 3 bases at V and 3 bases at J; junction bases unmatched: 2. Here the CDR3 reads CASSFAGGTDTQYF. Written as DNA, the CDR3 is TGTGCCAGCAGTTTTGCGGGAGGTACAGATACGCAGTATTTT.